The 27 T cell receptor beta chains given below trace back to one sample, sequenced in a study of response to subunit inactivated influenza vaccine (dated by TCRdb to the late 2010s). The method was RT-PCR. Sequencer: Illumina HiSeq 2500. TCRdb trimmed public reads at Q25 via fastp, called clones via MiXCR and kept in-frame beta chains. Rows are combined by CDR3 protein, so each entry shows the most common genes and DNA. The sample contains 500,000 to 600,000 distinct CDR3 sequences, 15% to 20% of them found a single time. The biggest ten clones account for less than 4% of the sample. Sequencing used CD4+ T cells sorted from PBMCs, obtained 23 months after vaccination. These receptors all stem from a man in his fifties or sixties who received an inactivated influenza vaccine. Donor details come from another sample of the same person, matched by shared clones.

CDR3 sequence reads: CASSLPGILNTEAFF. The DNA of the CDR3 is TGTGCCAGCAGCCTACCAGGGATTTTGAACACTGAAGCTTTCTTT. This rearrangement joins TRBV28 to TRBJ1-1; tentatively, D is TRBD1 (5 bases). The V end was cut by 6 bases, the J end by 0 bases, with 14 bases between. CDR3 length: 15 residues. Germline V CDR1 and CDR2: MDHEN, SYDVKM.

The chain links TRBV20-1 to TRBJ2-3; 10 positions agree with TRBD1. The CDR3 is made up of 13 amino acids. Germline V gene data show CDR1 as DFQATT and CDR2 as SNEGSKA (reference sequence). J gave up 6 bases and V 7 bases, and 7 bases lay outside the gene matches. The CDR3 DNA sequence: TGCAGTGGTTGGACAGGGGGAGTGGATACGCAGTATTTT. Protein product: CSGWTGGVDTQYF.

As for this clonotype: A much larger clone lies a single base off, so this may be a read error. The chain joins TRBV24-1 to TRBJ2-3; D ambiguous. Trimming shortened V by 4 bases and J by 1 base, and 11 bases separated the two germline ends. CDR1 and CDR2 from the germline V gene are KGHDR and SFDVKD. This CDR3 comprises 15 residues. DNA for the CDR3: TGTGCCACCAGTGACCTTGTACAGCGCACAGATACGCAGTATTTT. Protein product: CATSDLVQRTDTQYF.

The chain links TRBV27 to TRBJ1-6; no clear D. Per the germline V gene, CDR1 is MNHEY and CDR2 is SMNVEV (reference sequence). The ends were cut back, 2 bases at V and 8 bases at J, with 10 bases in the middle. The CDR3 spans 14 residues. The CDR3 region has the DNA TGTGCCAGCAGTTTAAACATAGGGCATTCACCCCTCCACTTT. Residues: CASSLNIGHSPLHF.

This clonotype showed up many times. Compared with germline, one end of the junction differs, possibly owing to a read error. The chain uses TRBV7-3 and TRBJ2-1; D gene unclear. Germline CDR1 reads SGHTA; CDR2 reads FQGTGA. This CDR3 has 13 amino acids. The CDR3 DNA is TGTGCCAGCAGCCTAACGCTGGACAATGAGCAGTTCTTC. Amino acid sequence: CASSLTLDNEQFF.

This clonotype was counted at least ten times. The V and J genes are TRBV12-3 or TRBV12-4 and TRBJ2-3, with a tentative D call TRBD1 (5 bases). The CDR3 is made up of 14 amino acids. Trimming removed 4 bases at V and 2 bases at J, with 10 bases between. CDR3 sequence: CASSWLGLTDTQYF. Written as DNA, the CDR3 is TGTGCCAGCAGTTGGTTGGGGCTCACAGATACGCAGTATTTT.

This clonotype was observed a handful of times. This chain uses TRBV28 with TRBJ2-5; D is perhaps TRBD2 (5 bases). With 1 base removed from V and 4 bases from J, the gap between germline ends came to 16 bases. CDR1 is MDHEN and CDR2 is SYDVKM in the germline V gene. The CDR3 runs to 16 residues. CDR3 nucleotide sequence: TGTGCCAGCAGTTTATTCGGCTCAGGAGGTCGAGAGACCCAGTACTTC. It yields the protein CASSLFGSGGRETQYF.

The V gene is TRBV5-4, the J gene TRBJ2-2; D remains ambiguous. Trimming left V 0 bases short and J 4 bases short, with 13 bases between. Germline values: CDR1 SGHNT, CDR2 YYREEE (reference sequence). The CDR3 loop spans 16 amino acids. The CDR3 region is CASSLVGLKTTGELFF. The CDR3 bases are TGTGCCAGCAGCTTGGTCGGCCTAAAAACCACCGGGGAGCTGTTTTTT.

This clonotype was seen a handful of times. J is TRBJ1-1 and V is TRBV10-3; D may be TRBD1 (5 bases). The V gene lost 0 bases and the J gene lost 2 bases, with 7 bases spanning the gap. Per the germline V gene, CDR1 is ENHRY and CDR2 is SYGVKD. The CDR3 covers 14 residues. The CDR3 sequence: CAISESRGNTEAFF. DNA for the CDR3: TGTGCCATCAGTGAGTCAAGGGGTAACACTGAAGCTTTCTTT.

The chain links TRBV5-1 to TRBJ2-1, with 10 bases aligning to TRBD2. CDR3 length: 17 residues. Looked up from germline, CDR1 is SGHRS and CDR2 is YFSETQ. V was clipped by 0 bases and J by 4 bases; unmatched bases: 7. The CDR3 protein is CASSLVLAGGDYNEQFF. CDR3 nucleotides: TGCGCCAGCAGCTTGGTGTTAGCGGGGGGTGATTACAATGAGCAGTTCTTC. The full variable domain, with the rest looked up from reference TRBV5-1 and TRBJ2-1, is KAGVTQTPRYLIKTRGQQVTLSCSPISGHRSVSWYQQTPGQGLQFLFEYFSETQRNKGNFPGRFSGRQFSNSRSEMNVSTLELGDSALYLCASSLVLAGGDYNEQFFGPGTRLTVL.

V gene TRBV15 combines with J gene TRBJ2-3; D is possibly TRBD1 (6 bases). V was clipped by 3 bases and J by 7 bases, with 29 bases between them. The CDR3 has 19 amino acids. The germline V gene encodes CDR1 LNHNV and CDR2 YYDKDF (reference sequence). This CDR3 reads CATSSDRSLRTSSRNTQYF. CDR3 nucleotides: TGTGCCACCAGCAGCGACAGGAGCCTCCGGACTTCCTCACGGAATACGCAGTATTTT. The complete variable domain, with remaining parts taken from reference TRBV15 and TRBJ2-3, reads DAMVIQNPRYQVTQFGKPVTLSCSQTLNHNVMYWYQQKSSQAPKLLFHYYDKDFNNEADTPDNFQSRRPNTSFCFLDIRSPGLGDTAMYLCATSSDRSLRTSSRNTQYFGPGTRLTVL.

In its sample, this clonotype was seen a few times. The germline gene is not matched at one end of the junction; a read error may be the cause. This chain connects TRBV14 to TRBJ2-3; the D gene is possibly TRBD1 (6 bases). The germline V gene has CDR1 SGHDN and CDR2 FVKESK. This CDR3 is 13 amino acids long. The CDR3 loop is CASSQVRGDVWNF. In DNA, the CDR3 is TGTGCCAGCAGCCAAGTCAGGGGCGACGTGTGGAATTTT. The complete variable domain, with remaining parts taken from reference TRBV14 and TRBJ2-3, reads EAGVTQFPSHSVIEKGQTVTLRCDPISGHDNLYWYRRVMGKEIKFLLHFVKESKQDESGMPNNRFLAERTGGTYSTLKVQPAELEDSGVYFCASSQVRGDVWNFGPGTRLTVL.

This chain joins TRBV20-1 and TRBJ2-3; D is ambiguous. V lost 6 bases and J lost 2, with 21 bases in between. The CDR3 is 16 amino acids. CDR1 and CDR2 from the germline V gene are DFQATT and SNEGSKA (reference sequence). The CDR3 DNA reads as TGCAGTGCCCCCCCGGTGGCTCTTCCGTACACAGATACGCAGTATTTT. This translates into CSAPPVALPYTDTQYF.

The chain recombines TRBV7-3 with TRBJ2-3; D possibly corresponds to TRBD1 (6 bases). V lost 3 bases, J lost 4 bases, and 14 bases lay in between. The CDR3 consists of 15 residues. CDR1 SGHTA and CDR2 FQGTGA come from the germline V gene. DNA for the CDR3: TGTGCCAGCAGCTTTGGGGGCGAGGGGGCAGATACGCAGTATTTT. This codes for CASSFGGEGADTQYF.

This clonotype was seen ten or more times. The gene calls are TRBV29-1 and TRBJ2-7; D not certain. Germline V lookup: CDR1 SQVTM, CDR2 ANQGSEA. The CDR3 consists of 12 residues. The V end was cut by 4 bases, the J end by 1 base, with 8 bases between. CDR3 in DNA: TGCAGCGTTGTTAAGGATTCCTACGAGCAGTACTTC. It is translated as CSVVKDSYEQYF.

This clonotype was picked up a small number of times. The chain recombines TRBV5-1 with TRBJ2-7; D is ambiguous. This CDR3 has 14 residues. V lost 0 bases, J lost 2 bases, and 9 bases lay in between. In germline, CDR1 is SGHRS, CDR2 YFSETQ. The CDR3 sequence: CASSLETRAYEQYF. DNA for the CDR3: TGCGCCAGCAGCTTGGAAACTCGAGCCTACGAGCAGTACTTC.

DNA for the CDR3: TGCAGTGCTAGAGGACATAGCGGGAGAGAAGATACGCAGTATTTT. It translates to CSARGHSGREDTQYF. The genes are TRBV20-1 and TRBJ2-3, with 9 bases matching TRBD2. V shed 1 base, J shed 5 bases, and the junction held 7 bases outside the gene matches. Germline CDR1 DFQATT, CDR2 SNEGSKA (reference sequence). The CDR3 extends over 15 amino acids.

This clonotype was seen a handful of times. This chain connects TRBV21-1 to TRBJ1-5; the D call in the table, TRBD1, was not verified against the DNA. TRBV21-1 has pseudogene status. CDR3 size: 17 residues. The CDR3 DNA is TGTGCCAGCAGCAAAGTTTGGGGGACAGGGGGCACTCAGCCCCAGCATTTT. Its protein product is CASSKVWGTGGTQPQHF.

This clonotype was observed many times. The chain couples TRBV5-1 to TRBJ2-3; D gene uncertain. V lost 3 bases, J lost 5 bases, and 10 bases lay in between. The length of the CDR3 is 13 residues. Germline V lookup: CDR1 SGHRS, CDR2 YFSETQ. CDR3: CASSSPGIDTQYF. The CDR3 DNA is TGCGCCAGCAGCTCGCCTGGGATAGATACGCAGTATTTT. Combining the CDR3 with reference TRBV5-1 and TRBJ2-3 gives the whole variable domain KAGVTQTPRYLIKTRGQQVTLSCSPISGHRSVSWYQQTPGQGLQFLFEYFSETQRNKGNFPGRFSGRQFSNSRSEMNVSTLELGDSALYLCASSSPGIDTQYFGPGTRLTVL.

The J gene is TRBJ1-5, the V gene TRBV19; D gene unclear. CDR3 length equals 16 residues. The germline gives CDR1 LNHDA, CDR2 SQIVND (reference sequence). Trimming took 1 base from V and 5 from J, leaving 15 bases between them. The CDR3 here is CASSIAGRSSHQPQHF. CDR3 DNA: TGTGCCAGTAGTATAGCCGGCAGGTCATCGCATCAGCCCCAGCATTTT.

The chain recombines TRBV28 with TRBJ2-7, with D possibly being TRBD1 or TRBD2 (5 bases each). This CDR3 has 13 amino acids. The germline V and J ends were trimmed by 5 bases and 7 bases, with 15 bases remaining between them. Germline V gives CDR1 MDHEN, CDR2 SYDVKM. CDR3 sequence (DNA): TGTGCCAGCAGTGGGGGTTGGGCTGAAGAGCAGTACTTC. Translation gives CASSGGWAEEQYF.

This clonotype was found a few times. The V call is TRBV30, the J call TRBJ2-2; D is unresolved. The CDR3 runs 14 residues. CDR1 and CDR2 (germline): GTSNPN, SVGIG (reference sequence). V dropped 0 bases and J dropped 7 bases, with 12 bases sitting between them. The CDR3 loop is CAWSVDQRDGELFF. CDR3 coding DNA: TGTGCCTGGAGTGTGGATCAGAGAGACGGGGAGCTGTTTTTT.

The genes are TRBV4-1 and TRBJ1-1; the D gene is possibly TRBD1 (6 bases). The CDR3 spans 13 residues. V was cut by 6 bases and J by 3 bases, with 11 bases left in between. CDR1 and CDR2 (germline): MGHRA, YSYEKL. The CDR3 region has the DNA TGCGCCAGCAGACAGGGATGGGACACTGAAGCTTTCTTT. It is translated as CASRQGWDTEAFF.

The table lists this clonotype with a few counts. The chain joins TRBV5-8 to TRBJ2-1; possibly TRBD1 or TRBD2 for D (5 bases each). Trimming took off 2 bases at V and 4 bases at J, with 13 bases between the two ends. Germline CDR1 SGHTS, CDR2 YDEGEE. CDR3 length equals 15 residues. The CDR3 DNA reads TGTGCCAGCAGCTTCGGGGCTTATACGTACAATGAGCAGTTCTTC. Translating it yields CASSFGAYTYNEQFF.

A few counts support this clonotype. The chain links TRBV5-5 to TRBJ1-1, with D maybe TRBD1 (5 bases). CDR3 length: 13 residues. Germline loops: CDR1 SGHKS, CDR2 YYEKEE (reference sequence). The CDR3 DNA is TGTGTATCCTCGTGGGGCTTGAACACTGAAGCTTTCTTT. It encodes CVSSWGLNTEAFF.

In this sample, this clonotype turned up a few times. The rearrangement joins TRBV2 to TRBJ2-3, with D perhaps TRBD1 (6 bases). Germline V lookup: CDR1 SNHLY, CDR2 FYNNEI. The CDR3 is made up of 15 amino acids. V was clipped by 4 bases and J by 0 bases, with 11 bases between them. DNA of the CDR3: TGTGCCAGCAGTGTCCGGACAGCTAGCACAGATACGCAGTATTTT. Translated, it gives CASSVRTASTDTQYF.

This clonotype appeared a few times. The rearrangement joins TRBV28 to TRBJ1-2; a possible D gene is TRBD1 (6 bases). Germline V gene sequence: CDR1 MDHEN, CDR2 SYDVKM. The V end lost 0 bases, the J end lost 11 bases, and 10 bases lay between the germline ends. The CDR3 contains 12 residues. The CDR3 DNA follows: TGTGCCAGCAGTTTATGGACAGGAATGTACACCTTC. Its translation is CASSLWTGMYTF.